This T cell receptor beta chain was found in a study of shared clonotypes between healthy human individuals. Looking at the study overall: Per-donor plates numbered three CD4 naive, three CD4 memory, two CD8 naive and one CD8 memory.

Sequenced by immunoSEQ multiplex PCR; TCRdb stores in-frame clones only, minus some. Among millions of clones, 85% to 95% were seen once, and the ten largest hold approximately 0.13%. This clone was seen just once. The CDR3 spans 11 residues. V shed 3 bases and J shed 5 bases, with 5 bases lying between them. The V gene's germline CDR1 is MDHEN and CDR2 SYDVKM. The sequenced sample consisted of naive CD4+ T cells sorted from blood. Subset given: CD45RA+ positively selected. The chain carries TRBV28 and TRBJ2-7; no clear D. This clonotype originated in a man in his late teens or twenties in good health. The CDR3, as DNA: TGTGCCAGCAGTTTGGGCAACGAGCAGTACTTC. Its translation: CASSLGNEQYF. The whole variable domain, filled in from reference TRBV28 and TRBJ2-7, reads DVKVTQSSRYLVKRTGEKVFLECVQDMDHENMFWYRQDPGLGLRLIYFSYDVKMKEKGDIPEGYSVSREKKERFSLILESASTNQTSMYLCASSLGNEQYFGPGTRLTVT.